A selection of T cell receptor beta chains follows, all from one sample in a study of cytomegalovirus exposure and HLA in healthy donors. Clones were sequenced by immunoSEQ multiplex PCR, and TCRdb holds only the in-frame ones, with some missing. The sample records fewer than 130,000 clones, 50% to 70% being singletons. The material sequenced was PBMCs. The origin of the receptors is a young man in good health and CMV-seropositive. CDR3s include the opening cysteine and the closing phenylalanine or tryptophan. D genes are given only for firm matches. Clone size is not always given. Where it is, it says once, few, many or a class for expanded clones.

V	D	size	J	CDR3	DNA
TRBV6-1	.	.	TRBJ1-3	CASSELTGRSGNTIYF	TGTGCCAGCAGTGAACTGACAGGCCGCTCTGGAAACACCATATATTTT
TRBV6-5	.	few	TRBJ1-2	CASSYRGYGYTF	TGTGCCAGCAGTTATAGGGGATATGGCTACACCTTC
TRBV10-3	.	.	TRBJ1-6	CAISDPGRTVRSPLHF	TGTGCCATCAGTGACCCAGGACGGACAGTTCGTTCACCCCTCCACTTT
TRBV23-1	TRBD1	.	TRBJ2-7	CARKGATDGNYEQYF	TGCGCCAGAAAGGGGGCGACGGACGGTAACTACGAGCAGTACTTC
TRBV2	TRBD1	.	TRBJ1-5	CATSGTGVFQPQHF	TGTGCCACCTCCGGGACAGGGGTCTTTCAGCCCCAGCATTTT
TRBV6-5	.	few	TRBJ2-5	CASRIRGFRIETQYF	TGTGCCAGCAGAATCAGGGGATTTAGGATAGAGACCCAGTACTTC
TRBV7-9	.	.	TRBJ2-5	CASSLGRVIFKETQYF	TGTGCCAGCAGCTTAGGGAGGGTTATCTTTAAGGAGACCCAGTACTTC
TRBV5-8	.	few	TRBJ1-5	CASSGGAYSNQPQHF	TGTGCCAGCAGCGGCGGGGCTTATAGCAATCAGCCCCAGCATTTT
TRBV5-1	TRBD2	.	TRBJ2-1	CASSFSGSSYNEQFF	TGCGCCAGCAGCTTTAGCGGGAGCTCCTACAATGAGCAGTTCTTC
TRBV14	.	.	TRBJ1-1	CASRPSPGGAEAFF	TGTGCCAGCAGACCAAGTCCCGGGGGGGCTGAAGCTTTCTTT
TRBV11-2	.	.	TRBJ1-3	CASSLLRDSGNTIYF	TGTGCCAGCAGCCTTTTGCGGGACTCTGGAAACACCATATATTTT
TRBV5-1	.	.	TRBJ1-1	CASSRGQFTEAFF	TGCGCCAGCAGCCGTGGACAGTTCACTGAAGCTTTCTTT